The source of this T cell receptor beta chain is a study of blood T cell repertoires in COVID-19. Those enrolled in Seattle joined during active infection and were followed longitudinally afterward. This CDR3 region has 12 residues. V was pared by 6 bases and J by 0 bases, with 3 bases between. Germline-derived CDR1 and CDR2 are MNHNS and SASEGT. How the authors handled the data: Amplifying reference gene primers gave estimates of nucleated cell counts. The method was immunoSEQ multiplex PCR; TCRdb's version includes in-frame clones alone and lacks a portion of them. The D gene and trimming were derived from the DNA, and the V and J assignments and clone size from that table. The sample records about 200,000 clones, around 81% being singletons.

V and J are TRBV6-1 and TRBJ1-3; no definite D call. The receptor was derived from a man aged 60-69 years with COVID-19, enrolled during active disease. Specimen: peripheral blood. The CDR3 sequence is CASRASGNTIYF. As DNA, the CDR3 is TGTGCCAGCAGAGCCTCTGGAAACACCATATATTTT.